This T cell receptor beta chain was sequenced in a study of molecular identifiers for immune sequencing clone quantification. Study in general: In the replicates, RNA derived from approximately 20,000 or 100,000 naive CD8 cells was divided into five parts, and four were sequenced. Whole-study results and caveats: Under 1% of molecules in naive cells, but over 98% of effector molecules, belonged to clones above 20 RNA copies.

This clonotype was seen many times. Its antigen remains unknown. The CDR3 is 16 residues long. The germline V gene has CDR1 SEHNR and CDR2 FQNEAQ (reference sequence). Trimming cost V 7 bases and J 7 bases, with 22 bases left between them. As CD8+CD4-CCR7+CD45RA+ cells, naive CD8 T cells were sorted. One entry per CDR3 protein, called by TCRdb with MiXCR from the PCR reads. The table includes approximately 500,000 distinct CDR3 sequences, around 23% detected once. This sequence joins TRBV7-9 and TRBJ1-4; D is unresolved. The sample comprised naive CD8+ T cells from blood, with Jurkat cell RNA spiked in. Documented subset: FACS-sorted CD8+CD4-CCR7+CD45RA+ naive T cells. This receptor was obtained from a human donor in good health. Some libraries in this study had Jurkat cell RNA spiked in. The CDR3 here is CASTIDTSKESEKLFF. Here the CDR3 DNA reads TGTGCCAGCACCATAGACACCTCGAAAGAAAGTGAAAAACTGTTTTTT. The variable domain in full, with the rest retrieved from reference TRBV7-9 and TRBJ1-4, is DTGVSQNPRHKITKRGQNVTFRCDPISEHNRLYWYRQTLGQGPEFLTYFQNEAQLEKSRLLSDRFSAERPKGSFSTLEIQRTEQGDSAMYLCASTIDTSKESEKLFFGSGTQLSVL.